This T cell receptor (beta chain) stems from a study of Ad26.COV2.S vaccination and SARS-CoV-2 variants. Germline V gene sequence: CDR1 SGHDT, CDR2 YYEEEE. The CDR3 covers 15 residues. Deletions cut 4 bases from V and 7 bases from J, with 20 bases between. As regards this clone: Its antigen is not identified.

General study points: Spike-specific TCR breadth was greater in vaccine than placebo recipients. Using TCR breadth and depth analyses may have led to underestimated total T cell responses.

TCRdb keeps only in-frame clones here, not all; method: immunoSEQ multiplex PCR. This sample has roughly 100,000 clones, with less than 85% found just once. The V gene is TRBV5-6, the J gene TRBJ1-2, with D perhaps TRBD1 (5 bases). The TCR originated in a human donor who had recovered from COVID-19. The source material was peripheral blood, sampled after recovery from COVID-19. The CDR3, as DNA: TGTGCCAGCAGCCTGGGGTCAGGGTCGGCAGCTGGCTACACCTTC. Encoded protein: CASSLGSGSAAGYTF.